The T cell receptor beta chain under discussion was sequenced for a study of blood T cells in healthy people across ages. Combining a sample-barcoded 5' primer with a J-beta primer mix, a second PCR ran for about 7 to 12 cycles. MiXCR was run by TCRdb on the 5' RACE reads, yielding one entry per CDR3 protein. The sample records over 600,000 distinct CDR3 sequences, 40% to 45% being singletons. Donors were healthy Caucasian individuals from Russia aged about 6 to 100. This clonotype was observed a single time. Its antigen remains unknown. The length of the CDR3 is 12 residues. Germline CDR1 reads MNHNY; CDR2 reads SVGAGI (reference sequence). Germline trimming cut 10 bases from V and 6 bases from J; bases unmatched to any gene: 7. Points from the study as a whole: Measured against age, TCR beta diversity per million T cells decreased in a roughly linear manner. Percentage of naive T cells showed a strong correlation with TCR beta diversity.

The TCR sequence derives from an elderly man in good health. The material sequenced was blood. The V call is TRBV6-6, the J call TRBJ1-2, with 8 bases fitting TRBD1. The CDR3 DNA sequence: TGTGCCACCGTCGGACAGGGTAATGGCTACACCTTC. Translation gives CATVGQGNGYTF.